The next 25 T cell receptor beta chains were all read from a single sample in a study of blood T cell repertoires in COVID-19 (dated by TCRdb to 2020 to 2021). Receptor libraries were prepared by the immunoSEQ multiplex PCR assay. The table was pulled from immuneACCESS by TCRdb, which kept in-frame rearrangements only. Such tables lose some clones; where checked, under half of the loss comes from unresolved V genes, and the rest has no known cause. The sample table contains about 260,000 clones; only one count was recorded for under 95% of them. The ten largest clones capture about 3% of the sample. Sequenced input: PBMCs or T cells enriched from blood (not recorded which). These receptors were obtained from a man between 35 and 55 years old who had been exposed to COVID-19.

This chain joins TRBV12-2 and TRBJ1-4; whether TRBD1, the table's D call, matches the DNA was not checked. TRBV12-2 represents a pseudogene. This CDR3 is 13 amino acids long. CDR3 nucleotides: TGTGCAAGTCACCCCCAGTACAATGAAAAACTGTTTTTT. It yields the protein CASHPQYNEKLFF.

This chain joins TRBV5-1 and TRBJ1-2, with TRBD1 matching over 9 bases. CDR1 is SGHRS, CDR2 YFSETQ, per germline. This CDR3 comprises 16 residues. The J segment lost 4 bases and the V segment lost 10 bases, leaving 17 bases of the junction unmatched. As DNA, the CDR3 is TGCGCCTCCAGTGGGGGACAGGGTCCCTCCGGCTATGGCTACACCTTC. Protein: CASSGGQGPSGYGYTF.

The rearrangement links TRBV7-2 to TRBJ2-4, with D uncertain. This CDR3 is 11 amino acids long. V dropped 3 bases and J dropped 8 bases, with 5 bases sitting between them. Germline V gene data show CDR1 as SGHTA and CDR2 as FQGNSA. The CDR3 is CASSFQYIQYF. The DNA for the CDR3 is TGTGCCAGCAGCTTCCAGTACATTCAGTACTTC.

The CDR3 bases are TGTGCCAGCAGCCAATCGGGGACCAAAAACATTCAGTACTTC. Translated, it gives CASSQSGTKNIQYF. The chain has TRBV3-1 (or the pseudogene TRBV3-2) and TRBJ2-4; tentative D call: TRBD2 (5 bases). This CDR3 spans 14 amino acids. V lost 2 bases to trimming and J lost 2 bases, with 7 bases between them. Germline V gene data show CDR1 as LGHDT and CDR2 as YNNKEL (reference sequence).

The rearrangement links TRBV24-1 to TRBJ2-7; 7 bases agree with TRBD2. The CDR3 runs to 15 residues. Losses at the gene ends were 4 bases for V and 0 bases for J; bases not matched to a gene: 5. CDR1 KGHDR and CDR2 SFDVKD come from the germline V gene. In DNA, the CDR3 is TGTGCCACCAGTGAGGGCCCTAGCGGCTCCTACGAGCAGTACTTC. Its translation is CATSEGPSGSYEQYF.

The gene calls are TRBV30 and TRBJ1-5, with D possibly TRBD1 on 5 matching bases. The CDR3 has 15 residues. V was cut by 2 bases and J by 4 bases, with 15 bases left in between. The germline gives CDR1 GTSNPN, CDR2 SVGIG (reference sequence). The CDR3 coding sequence is TGTGCCTGGAGTTCTAAGGGGCTAGATAATCAGCCCCAGCATTTT. The encoded protein is CAWSSKGLDNQPQHF.

The chain is built from TRBV5-1 and TRBJ1-2, with D unclear. Trimming removed 2 bases at V and 4 bases at J, with 15 bases between. This CDR3 contains 15 residues. Germline V gene data show CDR1 as SGHRS and CDR2 as YFSETQ. The chain's CDR3 is CASSLGPGESYGYTF. CDR3 nucleotides: TGCGCCAGCAGCTTAGGTCCTGGAGAGAGCTATGGCTACACCTTC.

The gene calls are TRBV18 and TRBJ1-2; 8 nucleotides align to TRBD1. V lost 2 bases and J lost 3; bases outside the gene matches: 14. Germline V gene data show CDR1 as KGHSH and CDR2 as LQKENI. The CDR3 spans 18 residues. The CDR3, as DNA: TGTGCCAGCTCACCAAAGATACCCAGCCTGACAGGGGACTATGGCTACACCTTC. Amino acids: CASSPKIPSLTGDYGYTF.

This clone appeared a few times. The rearrangement joins TRBV29-1 to TRBJ1-1; tentatively, D is TRBD1 (5 bases). CDR3 size: 12 residues. The ends were cut back, 6 bases at V and 4 bases at J, with 12 bases in the middle. Germline V gives CDR1 SQVTM, CDR2 ANQGSEA. The CDR3 loop is CSVRKGITEAFF. The DNA for the CDR3 is TGCAGCGTCAGGAAGGGGATCACTGAAGCTTTCTTT.

The V call is TRBV28, the J call TRBJ1-2, with 7 bases identical to TRBD1. Germline V CDR1 and CDR2: MDHEN, SYDVKM. Trimming removed 6 bases from V and 6 bases from J; junction bases left unmatched: 4. The CDR3 runs 12 residues. CDR3 protein: CASRGTVDGYTF. CDR3 nucleotides: TGTGCCAGCAGGGGGACAGTAGATGGCTACACCTTC.

The CDR3 reads CASSQGRASGKINEQFF. CDR3 DNA: TGCGCCAGCAGCCAAGGGAGAGCAAGCGGGAAAATCAATGAGCAGTTCTTC. This chain links TRBV4-1 with TRBJ2-1; 7 bases map to TRBD2. The CDR3 extends over 17 amino acids. Germline assignment: CDR1 MGHRA and CDR2 YSYEKL. After removal of 1 base from V and 6 bases from J, the junction contained 12 bases not matched to a gene.

The chain is built from TRBV27 and TRBJ2-2; D is perhaps TRBD1 (6 bases). In germline, CDR1 is MNHEY, CDR2 SMNVEV (reference sequence). There are 12 residues in the CDR3. The V gene lost 10 bases and the J gene lost 4 bases, with 10 bases spanning the gap. The CDR3 DNA follows: TGTGCCACCCGCAGGGGCACCGGGGAGCTGTTTTTT. As protein: CATRRGTGELFF.

The chain combines TRBV3-1 (or the pseudogene TRBV3-2) with TRBJ2-5; perhaps TRBD2 as D (6 bases). The V and J ends lost 0 bases and 6 bases respectively, with 11 bases between them. CDR3 length equals 14 residues. Germline V gene sequence: CDR1 LGHDT, CDR2 YNNKEL (reference sequence). CDR3 coding DNA: TGTGCCAGCAGCCAAGATGGGGGGAGGAAGACCCAGTACTTC. This translates into CASSQDGGRKTQYF.

V gene TRBV28 combines with J gene TRBJ2-7; TRBD1 aligns across 8 bases. J gave up 6 bases and V 6 bases, and 16 bases lay outside the gene matches. The CDR3 contains 16 residues. In germline, CDR1 is MDHEN, CDR2 SYDVKM. The DNA of the CDR3 is TGTGCCAGCAGCCCGCCACGGCCAGGGGGCAGGGTCGAGCAGTACTTC. As protein: CASSPPRPGGRVEQYF.

This chain links TRBV7-3 with TRBJ2-7, with TRBD2 as a possible D gene (5 bases). V was clipped by 1 base and J by 3 bases, with 10 bases between them. The CDR3 contains 14 residues. CDR1 and CDR2 (germline): SGHTA, FQGTGA. CDR3 residues: CASSLNGGSYEQYF. CDR3 bases: TGTGCCAGCAGCTTAAATGGTGGGAGCTACGAGCAGTACTTC.

V and J are TRBV7-2 and TRBJ2-1, with 11 bases identical to TRBD2. The J segment lost 1 base and the V segment lost 2 bases, leaving 7 bases of the junction unmatched. Looked up from germline, CDR1 is SGHTA and CDR2 is FQGNSA. The CDR3 runs 18 residues. CDR3 in DNA: TGTGCCAGCAGCTTACCGATGTCTAGCGGGAGGTCCTACAATGAGCAGTTCTTC. This sequence encodes CASSLPMSSGRSYNEQFF.

V and J are TRBV19 and TRBJ1-2; no reliable D call. V dropped 3 bases and J dropped 8 bases, with 16 bases sitting between them. Germline V gives CDR1 LNHDA, CDR2 SQIVND (reference sequence). The CDR3 runs to 14 residues. CDR3 sequence reads: CASSIVPGSHGYTF. The CDR3 DNA reads as TGTGCCAGTAGTATCGTCCCCGGGTCTCACGGCTACACCTTC.

V and J are TRBV18 and TRBJ1-1, with D perhaps matching TRBD1 (5 bases). The CDR3 extends over 14 amino acids. Germline lookup yields CDR1 KGHSH and CDR2 LQKENI. Trimming took 6 bases from V and 4 from J, leaving 15 bases between them. CDR3 amino acids: CASSRGAFSTEAFF. The CDR3 DNA is TGTGCCAGCTCGCGCGGGGCTTTTTCCACTGAAGCTTTCTTT.

The chain combines TRBV6-5 with TRBJ2-2; perhaps TRBD1 as D (5 bases). Germline V gives CDR1 MNHEY, CDR2 SVGAGI. The CDR3 totals 15 residues. Trimming left V 5 bases short and J 2 bases short, with 12 bases between. CDR3 residues: CASSRWGSNTGELFF. The CDR3 DNA sequence: TGTGCCAGCAGTAGGTGGGGCAGCAACACCGGGGAGCTGTTTTTT.

The chain carries TRBV14 and TRBJ2-7; D call uncertain. The V end was cut by 8 bases, the J end by 4 bases, with 9 bases between. Germline CDR1 and CDR2: SGHDN and FVKESK. The CDR3 has 11 residues. This CDR3 is CASGDGYEQYF. CDR3 nucleotides: TGTGCCAGCGGAGACGGATACGAGCAGTACTTC.

The chain couples TRBV5-8 to TRBJ1-4; possible D gene TRBD1, 6 bases. Germline loops: CDR1 SGHTS, CDR2 YDEGEE. Trimming removed 4 bases at V and 5 bases at J, with 15 bases between. The CDR3 has 15 residues. This CDR3 reads CASSRGTTENEKLFF. CDR3 coding DNA: TGTGCCAGCAGCCGAGGGACAACGGAGAATGAAAAACTGTTTTTT. The whole variable domain, remainder taken from reference TRBV5-8 and TRBJ1-4, is EAGVTQSPTHLIKTRGQQATLRCSPISGHTSVYWYQQALGLGLQFLLWYDEGEERNRGNFPPRFSGRQFPNYSSELNVNALELEDSALYLCASSRGTTENEKLFFGSGTQLSVL.

V usage is TRBV6-5 and J usage is TRBJ2-2; D is possibly TRBD2 (6 bases). Between the trimmed V and J ends, which lost 8 bases and 1 base, there was a span of 14 bases. CDR3 length: 15 residues. Germline values: CDR1 MNHEY, CDR2 SVGAGI. CDR3 loop: CASRKAGLNTGELFF. For the CDR3, the DNA is TGTGCCAGCCGAAAAGCGGGCTTGAACACCGGGGAGCTGTTTTTT.

V gene TRBV9 combines with J gene TRBJ1-6, with D unclear. The CDR3 runs 15 residues. Per germline, CDR1 SGDLS and CDR2 YYNGEE. V gave up 3 bases and J gave up 11 bases, with 18 bases separating them. CDR3 in amino acids: CASSDLVSGGTPLHF. In nucleotides, the CDR3 is TGTGCCAGCAGCGACCTGGTGTCGGGAGGTACACCCCTCCACTTT. The variable domain in full, with the rest retrieved from reference TRBV9 and TRBJ1-6, is DSGVTQTPKHLITATGQRVTLRCSPRSGDLSVYWYQQSLDQGLQFLIQYYNGEERAKGNILERFSAQQFPDLHSELNLSSLELGDSALYFCASSDLVSGGTPLHFGNGTRLTVT.

About this clone itself: Other DNA sequences within the sample encode an identical CDR3. The CDR3 DNA sequence: TGTGCCAGCAGGCTACAGGGGGCGGGCACCGGGGAGCTGTTTTTT. Protein: CASRLQGAGTGELFF. This sequence joins TRBV28 and TRBJ2-2; 9 positions agree with TRBD1. This CDR3 region has 15 residues. The germline gives CDR1 MDHEN, CDR2 SYDVKM. The V and J ends lost 6 bases and 4 bases, in that order; junction bases with no gene match: 6.

The rearrangement links TRBV30 to TRBJ1-6; D may be TRBD1 (5 bases). The CDR3 runs to 13 residues. Trimming took 2 bases from V and 10 from J, leaving 12 bases between them. The V gene's germline CDR1 is GTSNPN and CDR2 SVGIG (reference sequence). Here the CDR3 DNA reads TGTGCCTGGAGTCGGGACTTAGGGTCACCCCTCCACTTT. Protein: CAWSRDLGSPLHF.